Sequencing of this T cell receptor (beta chain) was carried out in a study of T-cell reconstitution after alpha-beta-depleted transplantation in children. Regarding this clonotype: The target antigen is unknown.

Study-level points and caveats: The study reportedly traced alpha-beta T cells about two months after transplant to several hundred expanded graft clones.

Using unique molecular identifiers, the investigators prepared the TCRbeta library. MiXCR was run by TCRdb on the PCR reads, yielding one entry per CDR3 protein. The profile shows roughly 120,000 distinct CDR3 sequences, approximately 10% of them singletons. The TCR originated in a boy aged 2 to 10 with acute lymphoblastic leukemia, due to receive a stem cell transplant. The source was PBMCs, collected before TCRalphabeta/CD19-depleted stem cell transplant.

CDR3 region: CASSLELAVGTEAFF. The CDR3, as DNA: TGTGCCAGCAGCTTAGAGCTGGCGGTGGGGACTGAAGCTTTCTTT. The gene calls are TRBV11-2 and TRBJ1-1, with D uncertain. This CDR3 spans 15 amino acids. The germline V and J ends were trimmed by 0 bases and 5 bases, with 13 bases remaining between them. The germline V gene has CDR1 SGHAT and CDR2 FQNNGV. Filled out from reference TRBV11-2 and TRBJ1-1, the complete variable domain reads EAGVAQSPRYKIIEKRQSVAFWCNPISGHATLYWYQQILGQGPKLLIQFQNNGVVDDSQLPKDRFSAERLKGVDSTLKIQPAKLEDSAVYLCASSLELAVGTEAFFGQGTRLTVV.